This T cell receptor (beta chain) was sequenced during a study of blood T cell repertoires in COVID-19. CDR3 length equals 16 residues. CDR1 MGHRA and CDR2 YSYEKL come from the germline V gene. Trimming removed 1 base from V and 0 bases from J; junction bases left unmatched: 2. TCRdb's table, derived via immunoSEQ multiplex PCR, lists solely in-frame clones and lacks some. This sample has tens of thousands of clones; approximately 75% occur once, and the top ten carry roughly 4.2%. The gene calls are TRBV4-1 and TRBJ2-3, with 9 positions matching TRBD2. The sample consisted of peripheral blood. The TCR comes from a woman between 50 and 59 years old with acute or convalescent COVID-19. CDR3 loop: CASSQALAGSTDTQYF. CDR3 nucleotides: TGCGCCAGCAGCCAAGCTCTAGCGGGGAGCACAGATACGCAGTATTTT.